Below, 17 T cell receptor beta chains from the same sample are listed, as sequenced in a study of T cells in pancreatic ductal adenocarcinoma. Profiling relied on immunoSEQ multiplex PCR, and the TCRdb table lists in-frame clones only, not all of them. In the table there are 12,000 or so clones, just over 85% of which are singletons. Selected pancreatic ductal adenocarcinoma patients had undergone surgery without neoadjuvant therapy. The specimen sequenced was PBMCs. Receptors were obtained from a human donor with pancreatic ductal adenocarcinoma.

The chain combines TRBV5-6 with TRBJ2-3; unclear D gene. Germline CDR1 is SGHDT and CDR2 is YYEEEE. This CDR3 comprises 14 residues. Trimming left V 1 base short and J 0 bases short, with 6 bases between. CDR3 in DNA: TGTGCCAGCAGCTTGACCGGTAGCACAGATACGCAGTATTTT. This translates into CASSLTGSTDTQYF.

The V gene is TRBV5-1, the J gene TRBJ2-1; no definite D call. The CDR3 sequence is 15 residues long. In germline, CDR1 is SGHRS, CDR2 YFSETQ. Trimming took off 2 bases at V and 1 base at J, with 10 bases between the two ends. The CDR3 region is CASSLDMGSYNEQFF. DNA for the CDR3: TGCGCCAGCAGCTTAGATATGGGTTCCTACAATGAGCAGTTCTTC.

The V and J genes are TRBV1 and TRBJ1-1. TRBV1 is recorded as a pseudogene. The CDR3 runs to 20 residues. The CDR3 bases are TGCACCAGCAGCCAAGTACGAGCGGGATCCCGATCAGGGCAGAACACTGAAGCTTTCTTT. Encoded protein: CTSSQVRAGSRSGQNTEAFF.

The rearrangement joins TRBV28 to TRBJ2-7, with unresolved D. This CDR3 is 13 amino acids long. Trimming removed 3 bases from V and 1 base from J, with 7 bases in between. CDR1 is MDHEN, CDR2 SYDVKM, per germline. The CDR3 coding sequence is TGTGCCAGCAGTTTTTTCCTTTCCTACGAGCAGTACTTC. It translates to CASSFFLSYEQYF. Combining the CDR3 with reference TRBV28 and TRBJ2-7 gives the whole variable domain DVKVTQSSRYLVKRTGEKVFLECVQDMDHENMFWYRQDPGLGLRLIYFSYDVKMKEKGDIPEGYSVSREKKERFSLILESASTNQTSMYLCASSFFLSYEQYFGPGTRLTVT.

Remarks on this clone: The same CDR3 can be traced to other DNA sequences in this sample. V usage is TRBV18 and J usage is TRBJ2-1; tentative D call: TRBD2 (5 bases). V lost 6 bases and J lost 3, with 9 bases in between. Germline-derived CDR1 and CDR2 are KGHSH and LQKENI. The CDR3 spans 13 residues. The CDR3 nucleotides read TGTGCCAGCTCGCCGGGAAACTACAATGAGCAGTTCTTC. It codes for CASSPGNYNEQFF.

The V gene is TRBV7-9, the J gene TRBJ1-1; D may be TRBD1 (6 bases). This CDR3 comprises 16 residues. Germline values: CDR1 SEHNR, CDR2 FQNEAQ (reference sequence). Trimming stripped 3 bases from V and 2 bases from J, with 16 bases between. The CDR3 DNA reads as TGTGCCAGCAGCTTCGCCCCTGGGGGCTATAACACTGAAGCTTTCTTT. Translation gives CASSFAPGGYNTEAFF.

J is TRBJ1-2 and V is TRBV6-6; D is unclear. V lost 2 bases and J lost 4, with 2 bases in between. This CDR3 comprises 11 residues. The germline CDR1 and CDR2 sequences are MNHNY and SVGAGI (reference sequence). The CDR3 loop is CASSYTYGYTF. Written as DNA, the CDR3 is TGTGCCAGCAGTTACACCTATGGCTACACCTTC.

The chain recombines TRBV19 with TRBJ2-4, with D maybe TRBD1 (6 bases). In germline, CDR1 is LNHDA, CDR2 SQIVND (reference sequence). V lost 5 bases and J lost 5, with 13 bases in between. This CDR3 has 14 amino acids. CDR3 amino acids: CASSPQAGENIQYF. DNA for the CDR3: TGTGCCAGTAGTCCTCAAGCAGGGGAAAACATTCAGTACTTC.

This clone appeared a few times. The rearrangement uses TRBV27 and TRBJ1-3, with no clear D. V lost 2 bases and J lost 4, with 6 bases in between. CDR3 size: 13 residues. Germline loops: CDR1 MNHEY, CDR2 SMNVEV (reference sequence). The CDR3 protein is CASSLIGGNTIYF. CDR3 bases: TGTGCCAGCAGTTTAATAGGGGGAAACACCATATATTTT.

The genes are TRBV9 and TRBJ1-1; D not certain. Per germline, CDR1 SGDLS and CDR2 YYNGEE. Deletions cut 1 base from V and 1 base from J, with 5 bases between. The CDR3 is 13 residues long. The CDR3 is CASSVTKNTEAFF. The CDR3 DNA reads as TGTGCCAGCAGCGTAACAAAGAACACTGAAGCTTTCTTT.

This clone was seen just once. The gene calls are TRBV7-3 and TRBJ2-5; the D call may be TRBD1 or TRBD2 (7 bases each). V lost 5 bases to trimming and J lost 5 bases, with 18 bases between them. The CDR3 covers 15 residues. CDR1 and CDR2 (germline): SGHTA, FQGTGA. The CDR3 DNA reads TGTGCCAGCAGCGTCACAGGGGAGGGATGGGAGACCCAGTACTTC. This gives the protein CASSVTGEGWETQYF.

Only one count was recorded for this clone. The chain is built from TRBV5-1 and TRBJ2-3; a weak D match, TRBD1 (5 bases). The V end was cut by 0 bases, the J end by 2 bases, with 7 bases between. Looked up from germline, CDR1 is SGHRS and CDR2 is YFSETQ. The CDR3 runs to 14 residues. The DNA of the CDR3 is TGCGCCAGCAGCTTGGAGGACATCACAGATACGCAGTATTTT. Translated: CASSLEDITDTQYF.

This clone has only a few counts. V and J are TRBV4-2 and TRBJ2-1; D might be TRBD1 or TRBD2, each matching 6 bases. CDR3 size: 14 residues. The V end was cut by 3 bases, the J end by 8 bases, with 14 bases between. Per the germline V gene, CDR1 is LGHNA and CDR2 is YNFKEQ. The CDR3 DNA reads as TGTGCCAGCAGCCAGAGAGTGAGGGGGGATGAGCAGTTCTTC. Residues: CASSQRVRGDEQFF.

This rearrangement joins TRBV19 to TRBJ2-4, with D perhaps assigned TRBD1 or TRBD2 (5 bases each). Germline-derived CDR1 and CDR2 are LNHDA and SQIVND (reference sequence). The CDR3 length is 18 residues. V was cut by 6 bases and J by 0 bases, with 21 bases left in between. This CDR3 is CASSDGTSGLIAKNIQYF. DNA of the CDR3: TGTGCCAGTAGCGACGGGACCTCAGGACTTATAGCCAAAAACATTCAGTACTTC.

This chain joins TRBV28 and TRBJ2-5; no firm D call. This CDR3 comprises 14 residues. Germline CDR1 reads MDHEN; CDR2 reads SYDVKM. Deletions cut 6 bases from V and 0 bases from J, with 11 bases between. CDR3 region: CASSQTGHQETQYF. The CDR3 DNA reads as TGTGCCAGCAGCCAGACCGGGCACCAAGAGACCCAGTACTTC.

The chain has TRBV9 and TRBJ2-1; 7 bases map to TRBD2. CDR3 length: 15 residues. Trimming cost V 4 bases and J 4 bases; bases outside gene matches: 8. CDR1 is SGDLS, CDR2 YYNGEE, per germline. The chain's CDR3 is CASSPRASGYNEQFF. In DNA form, the CDR3 reads TGTGCCAGCAGCCCTCGGGCTAGCGGATACAATGAGCAGTTCTTC. Drawing the rest from reference TRBV9 and TRBJ2-1, the complete variable domain is DSGVTQTPKHLITATGQRVTLRCSPRSGDLSVYWYQQSLDQGLQFLIQYYNGEERAKGNILERFSAQQFPDLHSELNLSSLELGDSALYFCASSPRASGYNEQFFGPGTRLTVL.

The V call is TRBV7-9, the J call TRBJ2-1; weak D call: TRBD1 (6 bases). CDR1 and CDR2 (germline): SEHNR, FQNEAQ (reference sequence). This CDR3 has 13 residues. V lost 4 bases to trimming and J lost 8 bases, with 12 bases between them. CDR3 bases: TGTGCCAGCAGCTCCAGGACAGACTATGAGCAGTTCTTC. It translates to CASSSRTDYEQFF.